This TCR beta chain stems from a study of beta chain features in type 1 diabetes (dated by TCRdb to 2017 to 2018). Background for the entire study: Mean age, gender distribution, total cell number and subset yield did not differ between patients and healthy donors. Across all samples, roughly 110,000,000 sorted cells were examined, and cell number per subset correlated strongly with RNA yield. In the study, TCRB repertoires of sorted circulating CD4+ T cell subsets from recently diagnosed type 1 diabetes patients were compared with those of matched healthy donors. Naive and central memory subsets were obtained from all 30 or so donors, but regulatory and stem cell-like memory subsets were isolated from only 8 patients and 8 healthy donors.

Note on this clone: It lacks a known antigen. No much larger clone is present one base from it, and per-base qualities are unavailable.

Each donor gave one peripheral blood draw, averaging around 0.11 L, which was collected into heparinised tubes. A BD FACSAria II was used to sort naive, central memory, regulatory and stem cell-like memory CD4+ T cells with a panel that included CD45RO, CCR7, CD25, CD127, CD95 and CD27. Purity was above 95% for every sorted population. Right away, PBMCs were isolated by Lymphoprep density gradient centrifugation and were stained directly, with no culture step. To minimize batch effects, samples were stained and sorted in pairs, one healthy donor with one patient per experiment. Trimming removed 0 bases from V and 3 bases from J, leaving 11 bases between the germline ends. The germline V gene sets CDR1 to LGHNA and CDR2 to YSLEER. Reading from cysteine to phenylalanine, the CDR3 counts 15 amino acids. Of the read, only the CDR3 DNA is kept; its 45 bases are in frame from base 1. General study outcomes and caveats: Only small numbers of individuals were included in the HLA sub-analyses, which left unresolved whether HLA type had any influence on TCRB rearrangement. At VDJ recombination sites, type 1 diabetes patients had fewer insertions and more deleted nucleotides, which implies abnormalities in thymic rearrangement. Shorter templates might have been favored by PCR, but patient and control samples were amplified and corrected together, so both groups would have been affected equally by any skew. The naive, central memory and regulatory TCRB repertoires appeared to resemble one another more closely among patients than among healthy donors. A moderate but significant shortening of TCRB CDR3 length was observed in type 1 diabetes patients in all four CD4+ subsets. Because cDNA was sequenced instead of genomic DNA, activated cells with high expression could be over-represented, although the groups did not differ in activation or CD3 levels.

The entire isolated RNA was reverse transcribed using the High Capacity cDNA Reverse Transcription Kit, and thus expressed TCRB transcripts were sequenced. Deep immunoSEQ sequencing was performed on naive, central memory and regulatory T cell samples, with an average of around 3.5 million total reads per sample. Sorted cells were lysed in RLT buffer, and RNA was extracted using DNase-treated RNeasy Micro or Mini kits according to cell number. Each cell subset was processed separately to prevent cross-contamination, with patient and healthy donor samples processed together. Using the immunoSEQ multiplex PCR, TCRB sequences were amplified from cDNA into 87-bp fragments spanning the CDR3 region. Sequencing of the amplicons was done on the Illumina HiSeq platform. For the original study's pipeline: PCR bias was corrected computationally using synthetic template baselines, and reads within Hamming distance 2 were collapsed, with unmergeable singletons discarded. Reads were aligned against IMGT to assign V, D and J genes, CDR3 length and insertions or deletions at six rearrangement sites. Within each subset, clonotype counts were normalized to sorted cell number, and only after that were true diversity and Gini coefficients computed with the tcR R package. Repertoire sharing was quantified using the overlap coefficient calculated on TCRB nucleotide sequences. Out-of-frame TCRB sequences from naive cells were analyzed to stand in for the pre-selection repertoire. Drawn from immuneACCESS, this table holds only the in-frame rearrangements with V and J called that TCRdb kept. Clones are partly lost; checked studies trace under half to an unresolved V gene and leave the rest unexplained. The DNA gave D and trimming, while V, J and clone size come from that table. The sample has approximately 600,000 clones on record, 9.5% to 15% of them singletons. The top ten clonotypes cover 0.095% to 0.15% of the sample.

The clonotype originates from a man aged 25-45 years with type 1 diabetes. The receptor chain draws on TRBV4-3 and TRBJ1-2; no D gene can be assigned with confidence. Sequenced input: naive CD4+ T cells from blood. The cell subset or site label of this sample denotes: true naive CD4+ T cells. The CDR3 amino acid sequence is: CASSQDGGQDYGYTF. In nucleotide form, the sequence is TGCGCCAGCAGCCAAGATGGAGGGCAGGACTATGGCTACACCTTC.